This T cell receptor (beta chain) was profiled in a study of response to subunit inactivated influenza vaccine. Notes on the study in general: Seasonal influenza vaccination, on each occasion, was suggested by the authors to recruit few new T cells.

TCRdb reprocessed the RT-PCR reads with MiXCR, giving one entry per CDR3 protein. The profile shows hundreds of thousands of distinct CDR3 sequences, 12% to 15% of them singletons. V was shortened by 5 bases and J by 4 bases, with 9 bases between the two germline ends. The CDR3 totals 12 residues. CDR1 and CDR2 (germline): MNHEY, SVGEGT. A remark on this clonotype: Its antigen remains unknown.

This sample comprised PBMCs from blood, obtained 14 days before vaccination. This clonotype originated in a man aged 50 or older who received an inactivated influenza vaccine. The rearrangement links TRBV6-2 or TRBV6-3 to TRBJ2-7; no firm D call. CDR3 amino acids: CASSPTIYEQYF. CDR3 nucleotides: TGTGCCAGCAGTCCCACTATATACGAGCAGTACTTC.